A selection of T cell receptor beta chains follows, all from one sample in a study of T cell repertoires in cytomegalovirus infection. TCRdb independently ran MiXCR on the reads; one entry per CDR3 protein. The table includes 250,000 to 350,000 distinct CDR3 sequences, 20% to 30% detected once. The sequenced sample was PBMCs. The origin of the receptors is a human donor in good health (CMV status not recorded). Some clones in this sample may be carry-over from other donors' samples. Both conserved end residues are part of each CDR3. Clone size appears in some rows only: once, few, many, or a class for an expanded clone.

J gene,V gene,clone size,CDR3 protein
TRBJ2-7,TRBV24-1,once,CATSEWGSYEQYF
TRBJ2-7,TRBV24-1,.,CATSGLAGGPAAHEQYF
TRBJ2-5,TRBV2,.,CASSVPGGQETQYF
TRBJ1-2,TRBV29-1,.,CSAGQGKVYGYTF
TRBJ2-3,TRBV29-1,few,CSGTGARADTQYF
TRBJ1-1,TRBV30,.,CAWIRRGAAEAFF
TRBJ1-2,TRBV6-8,once,CATLGQGKATYGYTF
TRBJ2-1,TRBV10-3,.,CAISEGGFTYNEQFF
TRBJ1-2,TRBV2,few,CASSEQGTNYGYTF
TRBJ2-2,TRBV7-6,.,CASSSSTSQFQNTGELFF
TRBJ2-3,TRBV12-3/TRBV12-4,.,CASSPGSSTQYF
TRBJ2-7,TRBV29-1,.,CSVETRQGYEQYF
TRBJ1-2,TRBV7-2,.,CASMKGGGQGYGYTF
TRBJ2-7,TRBV7-2,many,CASSFRKDDREQYF
TRBJ2-5,TRBV20-1,.,CSARVPQETQYF
TRBJ2-6,TRBV29-1,.,CSAGERSGANVLTF
TRBJ1-5,TRBV4-1,.,CASSQGTGIEPQHF
TRBJ2-6,TRBV7-2,many,CASSPAGSGANVLTF
TRBJ2-3,TRBV24-1,.,CATSEAGGPQDTQYF
TRBJ2-3,TRBV2,few,CASSVGLAGTADTQYF
TRBJ1-5,TRBV12-3/TRBV12-4,few,CASSLDRTTNQPQHF
TRBJ2-7,TRBV7-2,many,CASTLDSPYEQYF
TRBJ1-1,TRBV6-2/TRBV6-3,few,CASSWDRDTEAFF
TRBJ1-1,TRBV28,.,CASSAAGVGDMNTEAFF
TRBJ2-7,TRBV7-2,.,CASSLLAGAVEQYF
TRBJ2-5,TRBV7-6,many,CASSLEPILGETQYF
TRBJ1-4,TRBV7-9,.,CASSFISLGPGANEKLFF
TRBJ1-2,TRBV7-6,.,CASSLEGRHGYTF
TRBJ2-7,TRBV14,.,CASSDGGSGAYEQYF
TRBJ1-4,TRBV7-2,many,CASSTQSGSGGEKLFF
TRBJ2-7,TRBV6-1,many,CASSPNRGQQYF
TRBJ2-1,TRBV9,.,CASSSQAGTEYNEQFF
TRBJ2-7,TRBV5-1,.,CASSPIAGVDYEQYF
TRBJ2-1,TRBV7-2,.,CASRQVAGGGEQFF